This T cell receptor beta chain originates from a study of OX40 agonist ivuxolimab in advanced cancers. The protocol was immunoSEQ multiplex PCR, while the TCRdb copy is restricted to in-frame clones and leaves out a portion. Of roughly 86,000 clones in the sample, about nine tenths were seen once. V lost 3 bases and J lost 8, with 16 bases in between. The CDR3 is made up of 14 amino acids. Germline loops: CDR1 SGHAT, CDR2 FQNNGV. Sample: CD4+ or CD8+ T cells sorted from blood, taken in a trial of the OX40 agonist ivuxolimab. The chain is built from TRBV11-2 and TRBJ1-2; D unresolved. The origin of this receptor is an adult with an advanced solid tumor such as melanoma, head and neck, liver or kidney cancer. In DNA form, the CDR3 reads TGTGCCAGCAGCTTGGTCCCGGGAGAACTCGGCTACACCTTC. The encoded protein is CASSLVPGELGYTF.